The 16 T cell receptor beta chains presented below share a single source sample, sequenced in a study of CD8+CD57+ T cells in acquired aplastic anemia. Sequencing involved patients with CD8+CD57+ cell expansion previously shown by flow cytometry. Researchers used genomic DNA as the template to profile TCR beta VDJ and CDR3. TCRdb independently ran MiXCR on the reads; one entry per CDR3 protein. The repertoire holds roughly 100,000 distinct CDR3 sequences, with around 62% as singletons. The sample comprised sorted CD4+, CD8+, or CD8+CD57+ T cells (not recorded which) from PBMCs. Every receptor here comes from a human donor with aplastic anemia.

The chain joins TRBV24-1 to TRBJ2-3; D is uncertain. Germline CDR1 and CDR2: KGHDR and SFDVKD. The CDR3 is 15 amino acids. V lost 2 bases and J lost 1, with 9 bases in between. CDR3 loop: CATSDWADGTDTQYF. CDR3 DNA: TGTGCCACCAGTGATTGGGCTGACGGCACAGATACGCAGTATTTT.

This clonotype came up a few times. The V gene is TRBV15, the J gene TRBJ1-5, with D possibly TRBD1 on 5 matching bases. Germline V CDR1 and CDR2: LNHNV, YYDKDF (reference sequence). Between the trimmed V and J ends, which lost 1 base and 5 bases, there was a span of 9 bases. The CDR3 spans 14 residues. In DNA form, the CDR3 reads TGTGCCACCAGCAGAGCCGGGGGAGATCAGCCCCAGCATTTT. It encodes CATSRAGGDQPQHF. Supplemented by reference TRBV15 and TRBJ1-5, the full variable domain reads DAMVIQNPRYQVTQFGKPVTLSCSQTLNHNVMYWYQQKSSQAPKLLFHYYDKDFNNEADTPDNFQSRRPNTSFCFLDIRSPGLGDTAMYLCATSRAGGDQPQHFGDGTRLSIL.

This clonotype has a handful of counts. This chain uses TRBV7-9 with TRBJ2-7; tentatively, D is TRBD1 (7 bases). Looked up from germline, CDR1 is SEHNR and CDR2 is FQNEAQ (reference sequence). V shed 6 bases and J shed 0 bases, with 15 bases lying between them. This CDR3 is built from 15 residues. The CDR3 protein is CASRRGTEISYEQYF. The CDR3 nucleotides read TGTGCCAGCAGGCGCGGGACAGAGATCTCCTACGAGCAGTACTTC.

This clonotype was counted ten times or more. This sequence joins TRBV20-1 and TRBJ2-7; D may be TRBD1 (5 bases). The V end lost 6 bases, the J end lost 2 bases, and 14 bases lay between the germline ends. CDR3 size: 13 residues. Germline V CDR1 and CDR2: DFQATT, SNEGSKA (reference sequence). The CDR3 here is CSARRTRTYEQYF. CDR3 bases: TGCAGTGCCAGAAGGACACGAACCTACGAGCAGTACTTC.

The rearrangement joins TRBV10-2 to TRBJ1-1; a weak D match, TRBD1 (6 bases). This CDR3 is 16 amino acids long. Trimming cost V 2 bases and J 5 bases, with 18 bases left between them. Germline V gives CDR1 WSHSY, CDR2 SAAADI. CDR3 sequence reads: CASSEPNRVKGTEAFF. CDR3 DNA: TGCGCCAGCAGTGAGCCCAACAGGGTAAAGGGGACTGAAGCTTTCTTT.

J is TRBJ2-7 and V is TRBV5-4, with no clear D. CDR1 and CDR2 from the germline V gene are SGHNT and YYREEE (reference sequence). V lost 2 bases, J lost 3 bases, and 9 bases lay in between. This CDR3 spans 13 amino acids. The CDR3 spells CASSFSPVYEQYF. CDR3 nucleotides: TGTGCCAGCAGCTTCAGCCCCGTCTACGAGCAGTACTTC.

This chain links TRBV10-3 with TRBJ1-6; 7 bases match TRBD1. CDR1 and CDR2 from the germline V gene are ENHRY and SYGVKD. Trimming removed 2 bases from V and 8 bases from J; junction bases left unmatched: 3. The CDR3 has 14 residues. The CDR3 DNA is TGTGCCATCAGTGAGGGGCAGGGGGATTCACCCCTCCACTTT. Amino acids: CAISEGQGDSPLHF.

The chain links TRBV6-1 to TRBJ2-1; D not resolved. The CDR3 extends over 11 amino acids. V was trimmed by 7 bases and J by 5 bases, leaving 6 bases between them. CDR1 is MNHNS and CDR2 is SASEGT in the germline V gene. CDR3 sequence reads: CASMQHNEQFF. The CDR3 DNA reads TGTGCCAGCATGCAGCACAATGAGCAGTTCTTC.

This chain connects TRBV10-3 to TRBJ2-7; the D gene is possibly TRBD1 (5 bases). This CDR3 contains 14 residues. Between the trimmed V and J ends, which lost 3 bases and 3 bases, there was a span of 12 bases. The germline V gene encodes CDR1 ENHRY and CDR2 SYGVKD. CDR3 sequence: CAISDWGSFYEQYF. CDR3 DNA: TGTGCCATCAGTGATTGGGGCTCCTTCTACGAGCAGTACTTC.

In nucleotides, the CDR3 is TGTGCCAGCAGCTTACGCCAGGAATTTAGTGAAGCTTTCTTT. Residues: CASSLRQEFSEAFF. V gene TRBV7-9 combines with J gene TRBJ1-1; no clear D. The germline V gene encodes CDR1 SEHNR and CDR2 FQNEAQ (reference sequence). There are 14 residues in the CDR3. V lost 2 bases, J lost 7 bases, and 14 bases lay in between.

The chain employs TRBV5-1 and TRBJ2-7, with D perhaps matching TRBD1 (5 bases). Per germline, CDR1 SGHRS and CDR2 YFSETQ. Trimming stripped 1 base from V and 5 bases from J, with 10 bases between. The CDR3 has 13 amino acids. CDR3 bases: TGCGCCAGCAGCTTGAGGCAGGGTGACGAGCAGTACTTC. Translated, it gives CASSLRQGDEQYF.

By share, this clonotype counts as medium-sized. The chain combines TRBV2 with TRBJ2-7; D gene unclear. V was trimmed by 1 base and J by 3 bases, leaving 4 bases between them. This CDR3 spans 12 amino acids. Germline CDR1 is SNHLY and CDR2 is FYNNEI. The CDR3 loop reads CASSEVFYEQYF. In DNA, the CDR3 is TGTGCCAGCAGTGAAGTGTTCTACGAGCAGTACTTC.

This clonotype has a handful of counts. J is TRBJ2-3 and V is TRBV15; D may correspond to TRBD1 or TRBD2 (5 bases each). V was clipped by 8 bases and J by 6 bases, with 9 bases between them. The CDR3 consists of 11 residues. Looked up from germline, CDR1 is LNHNV and CDR2 is YYDKDF (reference sequence). The CDR3 spells CATGGSDTQYF. The CDR3 nucleotides are TGTGCCACCGGGGGTTCGGATACGCAGTATTTT.

This clonotype was recorded once. The V gene is TRBV10-2, the J gene TRBJ2-5; TRBD2 matches 11 bases. CDR3 length equals 14 residues. Germline V CDR1 and CDR2: WSHSY, SAAADI. Losses at the gene ends were 5 bases for V and 4 bases for J; bases not matched to a gene: 3. CDR3: CASSPTSGAETQYF. DNA for the CDR3: TGCGCCAGCAGTCCGACTAGCGGGGCAGAGACCCAGTACTTC.

In nucleotides, the CDR3 is TGTGCCAGCAGTGATGGAGGGTTCGCTGAAGCTTTCTTT. Its translation is CASSDGGFAEAFF. The chain recombines TRBV6-4 with TRBJ1-1; D unclear. The CDR3 spans 13 residues. Germline V CDR1 and CDR2: MRHNA, SNTAGT. Between the trimmed V and J ends, which lost 3 bases and 6 bases, there was a span of 11 bases.

The CDR3 loop reads CASSPATGGESGETQYF. In DNA, the CDR3 is TGTGCCAGCTCACCGGCGACAGGGGGGGAATCCGGAGAGACCCAGTACTTC. V gene TRBV5-6 combines with J gene TRBJ2-5, with 9 bases fitting TRBD1. The length of the CDR3 is 17 residues. Per germline, CDR1 SGHDT and CDR2 YYEEEE. Germline trimming cut 7 bases from V and 4 bases from J; bases unmatched to any gene: 17.